The clone carrying this TCR beta chain has a single count. Possible read error: a much larger clone is one base away. This sample was taken from a study of blood T cells in healthy people across ages. PCR was performed a second time for about 7 to 11 cycles using a sample-barcoded 5' primer and a J-beta primer mix. One entry per CDR3 protein results from TCRdb running MiXCR on the 5' RACE reads. Here the sample spans under 2 million distinct CDR3 sequences, roughly a third being singletons. Staff drew 8 to 10 milliliters of peripheral blood from each donor. Per sample, at least 5 micrograms of total RNA were extracted. The V end lost 1 base, the J end lost 10 bases, and 23 bases lay between the germline ends. The CDR3 extends over 16 amino acids. CDR1 and CDR2 from the germline V gene are MGHRA and YSYEKL.

The sequencing input was blood. This chain uses TRBV4-1 with TRBJ2-7, with D tentatively TRBD2 (6 bases). The receptor comes from a woman aged 25-40 years in good health. CDR3 protein: CASSQVRRVGGEAQYF. The DNA for the CDR3 is TGCGCCAGCAGCCAAGTCCGACGGGTCGGAGGGGAGGCCCAGTACTTC.